These 13 T cell receptor beta chains came from one sample sequenced in a study of CD8+CD57+ T cells in acquired aplastic anemia. Genomic DNA constituted the template upon which TCR beta VDJ and CDR3 profiling was performed. TCRdb used MiXCR to reprocess the reads, holding one entry per CDR3 protein. The sample lists roughly 130,000 distinct CDR3 sequences, 48% occurring once. Input material: sorted CD4+, CD8+, or CD8+CD57+ T cells (not recorded which) from PBMCs. Receptor source: a human donor in good health, serving as a control.

Points on this clonotype: One end of the junction varies from germline; a read error may be responsible. The chain is built from TRBV5-4 and TRBJ2-7; TRBD1 agrees at 8 bases. The length of the CDR3 is 15 residues. Germline V gene sequence: CDR1 SGHNT, CDR2 YYREEE (reference sequence). The CDR3: CASSLQGVVLGEQCF. The CDR3 DNA is TGTGCCAGCAGCTTACAGGGGGTGGTCCTTGGCGAGCAGTGCTTC.

This clonotype was recorded at least ten times. This chain uses TRBV10-3 with TRBJ1-1; possible D gene TRBD1, 6 bases. V dropped 5 bases and J dropped 1 base, with 11 bases sitting between them. The CDR3 covers 14 residues. CDR1 and CDR2 (germline): ENHRY, SYGVKD. The CDR3: CAISYTRGNTEAFF. The CDR3 coding sequence is TGTGCCATCAGTTATACCAGGGGGAACACTGAAGCTTTCTTT.

As regards this clonotype: One end of the junction varies from germline; a read error may be responsible. This chain links TRBV10-3 with TRBJ2-1; 12 bases are shared with TRBD2. This CDR3 contains 16 residues. In germline, CDR1 is ENHRY, CDR2 SYGVKD. DNA of the CDR3: TGTGCCATCAGTCTAGCGGGGGGGCTCTCCTACAATGGGCAGTTCTTC. This codes for CAISLAGGLSYNGQFF.

This clonotype has at least ten counts. The chain combines TRBV6-2 or TRBV6-3 with TRBJ1-2; possibly TRBD1 for D (6 bases). This CDR3 is built from 15 residues. CDR1 is MNHEY, CDR2 SVGEGT, per germline. Trimming pared 2 bases from V and 2 bases from J, leaving 12 bases between. CDR3 residues: CASSYIGDRNYGYTF. Written as DNA, the CDR3 is TGTGCCAGCAGTTACATCGGAGACAGGAACTATGGCTACACCTTC.

The genes are TRBV7-9 and TRBJ2-5; TRBD1 matches 7 bases. Germline CDR1 SEHNR, CDR2 FQNEAQ (reference sequence). The J segment lost 4 bases and the V segment lost 3 bases, leaving 5 bases of the junction unmatched. The CDR3 spans 14 residues. The CDR3 DNA sequence: TGTGCCAGCAGCTTGCCGGGACAGCGAGAGACCCAGTACTTC. Protein: CASSLPGQRETQYF.

This clonotype was seen ten or more times. The chain links TRBV11-3 to TRBJ2-7; TRBD2 agrees at 7 bases. Losses at the gene ends were 6 bases for V and 0 bases for J; bases not matched to a gene: 5. The CDR3 has 14 amino acids. From germline, CDR1 is SGHNT and CDR2 YENEEA. The CDR3 DNA is TGTGCCAGCAGACCCTCGGGGGGCTCCTACGAGCAGTACTTC. As protein: CASRPSGGSYEQYF.

The chain links TRBV19 to TRBJ2-7; TRBD2 matches at 11 bases. This CDR3 is 15 amino acids long. Trimming at V came to 6 bases and at J to 1 base, leaving 5 bases not matched to a gene. CDR1 and CDR2 (germline): LNHDA, SQIVND (reference sequence). CDR3 amino acids: CASSVTSGTSYEQYF. CDR3 nucleotides: TGTGCCAGTAGCGTGACTAGCGGGACTTCCTACGAGCAGTACTTC. The full variable domain, its missing parts supplied by reference TRBV19 and TRBJ2-7, is DGGITQSPKYLFRKEGQNVTLSCEQNLNHDAMYWYRQDPGQGLRLIYYSQIVNDFQKGDIAEGYSVSREKKESFPLTVTSAQKNPTAFYLCASSVTSGTSYEQYFGPGTRLTVT.

This clonotype is medium-sized within its sample. As DNA, the CDR3 is TGTGCCAGCAGTTGGGACAGCATTCAGTACTTC. Protein: CASSWDSIQYF. The V call is TRBV2, the J call TRBJ2-4, with 7 bases identical to TRBD1. This CDR3 has 11 residues. Germline V gene lookup returns CDR1 SNHLY and CDR2 FYNNEI. Trimming at V came to 5 bases and at J to 9 bases, leaving 1 base not matched to a gene.

The table lists this clonotype with many counts. V and J are TRBV2 and TRBJ2-2; 7 bases fit TRBD2. Germline V gives CDR1 SNHLY, CDR2 FYNNEI. This CDR3 is built from 15 residues. The V segment lost 7 bases and the J segment 4 bases; nucleotides outside the gene matches: 9. The DNA for the CDR3 is TGTGCCAGCACCCCCCCTGGGAGGGGCACCGGGGAGCTGTTTTTT. This gives the protein CASTPPGRGTGELFF.

This sequence joins TRBV7-6 and TRBJ1-5; D unclear. V lost 5 bases and J lost 0, with 17 bases in between. This CDR3 has 17 residues. Germline lookup yields CDR1 SGHVS and CDR2 FNYEAQ. The CDR3 DNA sequence: TGTGCCAGCAGCACCTTTAAAGGAACGGGTAGCAATCAGCCCCAGCATTTT. Amino acids: CASSTFKGTGSNQPQHF.

This clonotype was detected many times. The rearrangement links TRBV6-4 to TRBJ1-1; tentatively, D is TRBD1 (6 bases). V lost 5 bases, J lost 0 bases, and 19 bases lay in between. CDR1 and CDR2 from the germline V gene are MRHNA and SNTAGT. CDR3 length: 17 amino acids. Written as DNA, the CDR3 is TGTGCCAGCAGTACCGTAGACCTTCAGGGGTTGAACACTGAAGCTTTCTTT. It encodes CASSTVDLQGLNTEAFF.

The chain combines TRBV7-9 with TRBJ2-1; D gene ambiguous. The ends were cut back, 1 base at V and 9 bases at J, with 7 bases in the middle. Looked up from germline, CDR1 is SEHNR and CDR2 is FQNEAQ (reference sequence). The CDR3 loop spans 12 amino acids. DNA for the CDR3: TGTGCCAGCAGCTTAGGAGAGGCTGAGCAGTTCTTC. Encoded protein: CASSLGEAEQFF.

Worth noting for this clonotype: One junction end disagrees with the germline gene, perhaps due to a read error. The rearrangement uses TRBV3-1 and TRBJ1-2; the match to TRBD1 covers 12 bases. Germline CDR1 and CDR2: LGHDT and YNNKEL (reference sequence). The CDR3 length is 16 residues. The CDR3 region is CASRQPGQGAYYGYTF. For the CDR3, the DNA is TGTGCCAGCCGCCAACCGGGACAGGGGGCTTACTACGGCTACACCTTC.